The 26 T cell receptor beta chains presented below share a single source sample, sequenced in a study of T cell responses to AZD1222 COVID-19 vaccine. Sequenced by immunoSEQ multiplex PCR; TCRdb stores in-frame clones only, minus some. Among under 150,000 clones listed, 80% to 95% were seen once. The specimen was peripheral blood, collected 28 days after the second AZD1222 dose. These receptors originate from an adult who received the AZD1222 COVID-19 vaccine.

The chain combines TRBV5-4 with TRBJ2-2; 12 bases fit TRBD1. J gave up 2 bases and V 2 bases, and 1 base lay outside the gene matches. The CDR3 is 16 amino acids. The germline V gene encodes CDR1 SGHNT and CDR2 YYREEE (reference sequence). The CDR3 sequence: CASSFGTGGNTGELFF. In DNA form, the CDR3 reads TGTGCCAGCAGCTTTGGGACAGGGGGCAACACCGGGGAGCTGTTTTTT.

The CDR3 DNA reads TGTGCCAGCAGAATATCGGGAGTCGCTGGAAACACCATATATTTT. It encodes CASRISGVAGNTIYF. The chain recombines TRBV6-5 with TRBJ1-3; D not certain. This CDR3 comprises 15 residues. Germline V CDR1 and CDR2: MNHEY, SVGAGI. V lost 6 bases, J lost 2 bases, and 14 bases lay in between.

V gene TRBV29-1 combines with J gene TRBJ2-5; D is uncertain. CDR1 is SQVTM and CDR2 is ANQGSEA in the germline V gene. Deletions cut 5 bases from V and 2 bases from J, with 9 bases between. The CDR3 length is 12 residues. The CDR3: CSVSTTQETQYF. DNA of the CDR3: TGCAGCGTTTCTACGACGCAAGAGACCCAGTACTTC.

The V gene is TRBV4-2, the J gene TRBJ1-1; 7 nucleotides agree with TRBD1. V shed 6 bases and J 1 base; nucleotides not matched to a gene: 5. This CDR3 comprises 14 residues. CDR1 and CDR2 from the germline V gene are LGHNA and YNFKEQ. The CDR3 is CASSPGQSNTEAFF. In DNA, the CDR3 is TGTGCCAGCAGTCCGGGACAGTCGAACACTGAAGCTTTCTTT.

The chain recombines TRBV5-1 with TRBJ2-7, with 8 bases identical to TRBD1. The germline V gene has CDR1 SGHRS and CDR2 YFSETQ. This CDR3 contains 15 residues. V trimming: 4 bases; J trimming: 0 bases; junction bases outside the gene matches: 6. The CDR3 loop is CASSARQGTSYEQYF. CDR3 coding DNA: TGCGCCAGCAGCGCCAGACAGGGGACCTCCTACGAGCAGTACTTC.

The gene calls are TRBV18 and TRBJ1-2, with D hard to call. The V and J ends lost 2 bases and 3 bases respectively, with 13 bases between them. This CDR3 region has 15 residues. CDR1 and CDR2 (germline): KGHSH, LQKENI. DNA of the CDR3: TGTGCCAGCTCACCATCCGGACGCGACGACTATGGCTACACCTTC. Its protein product is CASSPSGRDDYGYTF. The full variable domain, its missing parts supplied by reference TRBV18 and TRBJ1-2, is NAGVMQNPRHLVRRRGQEARLRCSPMKGHSHVYWYRQLPEEGLKFMVYLQKENIIDESGMPKERFSAEFPKEGPSILRIQQVVRGDSAAYFCASSPSGRDDYGYTFGSGTRLTVV.

This clone was observed once. The gene calls are TRBV7-9 and TRBJ2-1, with 13 bases aligning to TRBD2. This CDR3 spans 15 amino acids. After removal of 5 bases from V and 7 bases from J, the junction contained 5 bases not matched to a gene. CDR1 and CDR2 (germline): SEHNR, FQNEAQ (reference sequence). The CDR3: CASSVGLAGDNEQFF. CDR3 sequence (DNA): TGTGCCAGCAGCGTCGGACTAGCGGGAGATAATGAGCAGTTCTTC.

This clone was counted a single time. V gene TRBV14 combines with J gene TRBJ2-7, with TRBD2 identical over 7 bases. This CDR3 is built from 14 residues. The V and J ends lost 1 base and 6 bases, in that order; junction bases with no gene match: 6. Germline CDR1 SGHDN, CDR2 FVKESK. DNA for the CDR3: TGTGCCAGCAGCCAAGGGGGAGGGGCGAGCGAGCAGTACTTC. Translating it yields CASSQGGGASEQYF.

The rearrangement uses TRBV5-1 and TRBJ1-1; 9 bases are shared with TRBD1. The CDR3 runs 12 residues. Germline V gene lookup returns CDR1 SGHRS and CDR2 YFSETQ. The ends lost 3 bases at V and 12 bases at J; junction bases unmatched: 6. CDR3 amino acids: CASSSMGQGTFF. For the CDR3, the DNA is TGCGCCAGCAGCTCCATGGGACAGGGAACTTTCTTT.

The chain employs TRBV19 and TRBJ2-2, with TRBD2 identical over 11 bases. Per the germline V gene, CDR1 is LNHDA and CDR2 is SQIVND (reference sequence). This CDR3 has 18 amino acids. With V trimmed by 3 bases and J by 0 bases, 6 bases remained unmatched. This chain's CDR3 is CASSMQIAGGTNTGELFF. The CDR3 DNA reads TGTGCCAGTAGTATGCAGATAGCGGGGGGGACGAACACCGGGGAGCTGTTTTTT. Full variable domain (rest looked up from reference TRBV19 and TRBJ2-2): DGGITQSPKYLFRKEGQNVTLSCEQNLNHDAMYWYRQDPGQGLRLIYYSQIVNDFQKGDIAEGYSVSREKKESFPLTVTSAQKNPTAFYLCASSMQIAGGTNTGELFFGEGSRLTVL.

This rearrangement joins TRBV19 to TRBJ1-2; 8 bases agree with TRBD1. Germline-derived CDR1 and CDR2 are LNHDA and SQIVND (reference sequence). J was trimmed by 7 bases and V by 7 bases; bases with no gene match: 8. There are 13 residues in the CDR3. The CDR3 sequence: CASKWTGNRGYTF. CDR3 DNA: TGTGCCAGTAAGTGGACAGGGAACCGTGGCTACACCTTC.

This rearrangement joins TRBV6-5 to TRBJ2-5; TRBD1 matches at 12 bases. Germline CDR1 is MNHEY and CDR2 is SVGAGI. The CDR3 extends over 13 amino acids. After removal of 6 bases from V and 5 bases from J, the junction contained 1 base not matched to a gene. CDR3 nucleotides: TGTGCCAGCAGGGGGACAGGGGGCGAGACCCAGTACTTC. Translation gives CASRGTGGETQYF.

This clone was recorded once. The V call is TRBV6-5, the J call TRBJ1-4; the D gene is possibly TRBD1 (5 bases). The CDR3 spans 15 residues. The V end lost 6 bases, the J end lost 0 bases, and 11 bases lay between the germline ends. Germline V gene lookup returns CDR1 MNHEY and CDR2 SVGAGI. The CDR3 sequence: CASSRDSATNEKLFF. The CDR3 nucleotides are TGTGCCAGCAGCCGGGACTCTGCAACTAATGAAAAACTGTTTTTT.

The rearrangement joins TRBV5-4 to TRBJ2-7; D gene unclear. The CDR3 has 12 residues. Trimming shortened V by 1 base and J by 5 bases, and 7 bases separated the two germline ends. Germline V gene sequence: CDR1 SGHNT, CDR2 YYREEE (reference sequence). CDR3 sequence (DNA): TGTGCCAGCAGCTTGTTTCTGAACGAGCAGTACTTC. Translated: CASSLFLNEQYF.

To note about this clone: The junction departs from the called germline gene at one end, perhaps through a read error. The chain is built from TRBV20-1 and TRBJ2-1; D may be TRBD2 (5 bases). From germline, CDR1 is DFQATT and CDR2 SNEGSKA (reference sequence). The CDR3 sequence is 11 residues long. The CDR3 is CRAATYNEQFF. In DNA form, the CDR3 reads TGTAGAGCGGCAACCTACAATGAGCAGTTCTTC.

The CDR3, as DNA: TGTGCCAGCAGAGCTACAGGGGGGGGTGGCTACACCTTC. Translation gives CASRATGGGGYTF. This sequence joins TRBV27 and TRBJ1-2; 8 nucleotides line up with TRBD1. The germline gives CDR1 MNHEY, CDR2 SMNVEV (reference sequence). The CDR3 has 13 residues. Trimming at V came to 6 bases and at J to 7 bases, leaving 7 bases not matched to a gene.

The chain uses TRBV5-1 and TRBJ2-1; D may match TRBD1 or TRBD2 (5 bases each). This CDR3 has 11 residues. Trimming took off 2 bases at V and 15 bases at J, with 12 bases between the two ends. Germline CDR1 reads SGHRS; CDR2 reads YFSETQ. The CDR3 nucleotides read TGCGCCAGCAGCTTTGGGGACCTCCGGTTCTTC. Amino acids: CASSFGDLRFF.

This sequence joins TRBV9 and TRBJ2-1; D unclear. The CDR3 totals 11 residues. Germline CDR1 reads SGDLS; CDR2 reads YYNGEE. V shed 5 bases and J shed 6 bases, with 6 bases lying between them. CDR3 region: CASSRSNEQFF. CDR3 bases: TGTGCCAGCAGTCGATCCAATGAGCAGTTCTTC. The whole variable domain, remainder taken from reference TRBV9 and TRBJ2-1, is DSGVTQTPKHLITATGQRVTLRCSPRSGDLSVYWYQQSLDQGLQFLIQYYNGEERAKGNILERFSAQQFPDLHSELNLSSLELGDSALYFCASSRSNEQFFGPGTRLTVL.

The chain combines TRBV18 with TRBJ2-5; TRBD2 aligns across 13 bases. V shed 3 bases and J 4 bases; nucleotides not matched to a gene: 5. From germline, CDR1 is KGHSH and CDR2 LQKENI. The CDR3 is made up of 16 amino acids. CDR3 coding DNA: TGTGCCAGCTCACCGCAACTAGCGGGAGGGCTAGAGACCCAGTACTTC. As protein: CASSPQLAGGLETQYF.

Remarks on this clone: At the DNA level, this CDR3 is encoded by other sequences in the same sample as well. The chain is built from TRBV9 and TRBJ2-7; 13 bases fit TRBD2. Germline CDR1 and CDR2: SGDLS and YYNGEE. After removal of 3 bases from V and 3 bases from J, the junction contained 3 bases not matched to a gene. This CDR3 has 15 residues. CDR3 in amino acids: CASSAGLAGVYEQYF. The DNA of the CDR3 is TGTGCCAGCAGCGCCGGACTAGCGGGAGTCTACGAGCAGTACTTC.

This chain uses TRBV28 with TRBJ1-2, with 9 positions matching TRBD1. After removal of 2 bases from V and 8 bases from J, the junction contained 9 bases not matched to a gene. The CDR3 totals 15 residues. Germline CDR1 MDHEN, CDR2 SYDVKM. The CDR3 loop reads CASSLEVDRGGGYTF. The CDR3 DNA sequence: TGTGCCAGCAGTTTAGAGGTGGACAGGGGCGGGGGCTACACCTTC.

The gene calls are TRBV7-3 and TRBJ2-5, with 8 bases matching TRBD2. CDR1 is SGHTA and CDR2 is FQGTGA in the germline V gene. V dropped 3 bases and J dropped 4; count of bases not matched to a gene: 7. The CDR3 loop spans 15 amino acids. The CDR3 is CASSFDGGATETQYF. As DNA, the CDR3 is TGTGCCAGCAGCTTCGACGGGGGGGCTACAGAGACCCAGTACTTC.

This chain joins TRBV6-5 and TRBJ1-2, with D perhaps matching TRBD1 (6 bases). Trimming took off 7 bases at V and 1 base at J, with 13 bases between the two ends. The germline gives CDR1 MNHEY, CDR2 SVGAGI. CDR3 length equals 14 residues. CDR3 sequence (DNA): TGTGCCAGCAAAAAGACAGGTTATAACTATGGCTACACCTTC. This gives the protein CASKKTGYNYGYTF.

The genes are TRBV4-3 and TRBJ2-7; D is unclear. This CDR3 spans 15 amino acids. V was trimmed by 3 bases and J by 0 bases, leaving 12 bases between them. Germline loops: CDR1 LGHNA, CDR2 YSLEER. The CDR3 DNA follows: TGCGCCAGCAGCCAGGGTGACACTGCCTCCTACGAGCAGTACTTC. Amino acid sequence: CASSQGDTASYEQYF.

The chain employs TRBV9 and TRBJ2-7; TRBD1 might be the D (5 bases). V was pared by 4 bases and J by 3 bases, with 14 bases between. Germline loops: CDR1 SGDLS, CDR2 YYNGEE. This CDR3 region has 14 residues. This CDR3 reads CASSPMTENYEQYF. As DNA, the CDR3 is TGTGCCAGCAGCCCTATGACAGAAAACTACGAGCAGTACTTC. The whole variable domain, remainder taken from reference TRBV9 and TRBJ2-7, is DSGVTQTPKHLITATGQRVTLRCSPRSGDLSVYWYQQSLDQGLQFLIQYYNGEERAKGNILERFSAQQFPDLHSELNLSSLELGDSALYFCASSPMTENYEQYFGPGTRLTVT.

In nucleotides, the CDR3 is TGCGCCAGCAGCTTGGCCGAGGGGGGAGAGACCCAGTACTTC. Its translation is CASSLAEGGETQYF. The chain recombines TRBV5-1 with TRBJ2-5; TRBD1 or TRBD2 may be the D gene (6 bases each). The length of the CDR3 is 14 residues. In germline, CDR1 is SGHRS, CDR2 YFSETQ. V shed 0 bases and J shed 4 bases, with 10 bases lying between them. Full variable domain (rest looked up from reference TRBV5-1 and TRBJ2-5): KAGVTQTPRYLIKTRGQQVTLSCSPISGHRSVSWYQQTPGQGLQFLFEYFSETQRNKGNFPGRFSGRQFSNSRSEMNVSTLELGDSALYLCASSLAEGGETQYFGPGTRLLVL.